These T cell receptor beta chains were read from a single sample in a study of T-cell reconstitution after alpha-beta-depleted transplantation in children. Using its own MiXCR run on the PCR reads, TCRdb lists one record per CDR3 protein. The sample lists 540,000 or so distinct CDR3 sequences, under 25% seen once, with 13% to 15% in the top ten. Sequencing was performed on PBMCs, mostly from graft donor cells, taken 360 days after TCRalphabeta/CD19-depleted stem cell transplant. These receptor sequences come from a boy in the first two years of life who had a stem cell transplant for acute myeloid leukemia, so the T cells may come from the graft donor. Each CDR3 is given with its conserved first and last residue. The D gene is left open where the match is weak. Clone size is shown for a subset of rows, as once, few, many or a class of expanded clone.

18,TRBV20-1,TRBD2,TRBJ2-1,-,CSAFGGSGGLISYNEQFF,TGCAGTGCCTTCGGAGGTAGCGGGGGCCTAATCTCCTACAATGAGCAGTTCTTC
15,TRBV20-1,-,TRBJ1-5,few,CSARSNAGANQPQHF,TGCAGTGCTAGAAGTAATGCCGGGGCCAATCAGCCCCAGCATTTT
14,TRBV20-1,-,TRBJ1-2,many,CSARPPYGGAGYTF,TGCAGTGCTAGACCCCCTTACGGGGGGGCTGGCTACACCTTC
12,TRBV7-9,-,TRBJ1-1,many,CASSLNGEEAFF,TGTGCCAGCAGCTTAAATGGAGAGGAAGCTTTCTTT
15,TRBV5-1,-,TRBJ1-1,-,CASSLPGRMNTEAFF,TGCGCCAGCAGCCTACCGGGACGGATGAACACTGAAGCTTTCTTT
15,TRBV4-3,-,TRBJ1-2,-,CASSQDLLEGHGYTF,TGCGCCAGCAGCCAAGATCTTTTGGAGGGCCATGGCTACACCTTC
19,TRBV27,TRBD1,TRBJ2-7,-,CASSPLSTMDRGSSYEQYF,TGTGCCAGCAGTCCTCTTTCTACAATGGACAGGGGAAGCTCCTACGAGCAGTACTTC
18,TRBV4-3,-,TRBJ2-7,many,CASSQDHVMERAGYEQYF,TGCGCCAGCAGCCAAGATCATGTGATGGAACGGGCCGGTTACGAGCAGTACTTC
14,TRBV20-1,TRBD1,TRBJ2-3,-,CSADDRGVTDTQYF,TGCAGTGCTGATGACAGGGGCGTCACAGATACGCAGTATTTT
12,TRBV20-1,TRBD1,TRBJ2-7,-,CSAGQPQYEQYF,TGCAGTGCGGGACAGCCACAGTACGAGCAGTACTTC
15,TRBV20-1,TRBD1,TRBJ2-5,-,CSARPGTGGAETQYF,TGCAGTGCTAGACCCGGGACAGGGGGCGCGGAGACCCAGTACTTC
15,TRBV12-3/TRBV12-4,-,TRBJ2-3,few,CASQDRATNPDTQYF,TGTGCCAGCCAGGACCGGGCGACGAACCCAGATACGCAGTATTTT
20,TRBV27,TRBD1,TRBJ1-1,many,CASSSSGTGLIAMKGTEAFF,TGTGCCAGCAGTTCATCCGGGACAGGACTGATTGCCATGAAGGGCACTGAAGCTTTCTTT
16,TRBV12-3/TRBV12-4,-,TRBJ1-5,-,CASSPREDSFNQPQHF,TGTGCCAGCAGTCCTCGAGAGGACAGCTTCAATCAGCCCCAGCATTTT
13,TRBV20-1,-,TRBJ2-1,few,CSANWDWANEQFF,TGCAGTGCTAACTGGGACTGGGCCAATGAGCAGTTCTTC
16,TRBV7-2,-,TRBJ2-3,-,CASSLVPAALTDTQYF,TGTGCCAGCAGCTTAGTACCAGCGGCTCTCACAGATACGCAGTATTTT
16,TRBV5-1,TRBD1,TRBJ2-1,-,CASSLGGQGPYNEQFF,TGCGCCAGCAGCTTGGGGGGACAGGGACCCTACAATGAGCAGTTCTTC
13,TRBV9,-,TRBJ2-3,-,CASSVAGLDTQYF,TGTGCCAGCAGCGTAGCCGGACTAGATACGCAGTATTTT
17,TRBV10-3,-,TRBJ2-1,many,CAISDRWGYDVRNEQFF,TGTGCCATCAGTGATCGGTGGGGCTACGACGTGAGGAATGAGCAGTTCTTC
18,TRBV11-2,TRBD2,TRBJ2-7,few,CASRTTRGLAGRAYEQYF,TGTGCCAGCAGAACGACGCGGGGACTAGCGGGGAGGGCCTACGAGCAGTACTTC
12,TRBV20-1,-,TRBJ2-3,few,CSARTHGDTQYF,TGCAGTGCTAGGACCCATGGGGATACGCAGTATTTT
17,TRBV4-3,TRBD2,TRBJ2-3,-,CASSQDPGLAATDTQYF,TGCGCCAGCAGCCAGGACCCGGGACTAGCGGCCACAGATACGCAGTATTTT
15,TRBV7-2,TRBD1,TRBJ2-5,many,CASSFGQGPQETQYF,TGTGCCAGCAGCTTCGGACAGGGCCCCCAAGAGACCCAGTACTTC
13,TRBV20-1,TRBD1,TRBJ2-1,-,CSAAGTGRDEQFF,TGCAGTGCTGCCGGGACAGGGAGGGATGAGCAGTTCTTC
14,TRBV29-1,-,TRBJ2-3,-,CSVEPPDLQDTQYF,TGCAGCGTGGAACCACCGGACCTCCAAGATACGCAGTATTTT
14,TRBV10-2,-,TRBJ2-1,-,CASSEPSSYNEQFF,TGCGCCAGCAGTGAACCTAGCTCCTACAATGAGCAGTTCTTC
11,TRBV6-6,-,TRBJ1-1,-,CASMLNTEAFF,TGTGCCAGCATGCTGAACACTGAAGCTTTCTTT
15,TRBV12-3/TRBV12-4,-,TRBJ1-5,many,CASSLASYSNQPQHF,TGTGCCAGCAGTTTAGCGTCCTATAGCAATCAGCCCCAGCATTTT
13,TRBV11-3,-,TRBJ2-4,few,CASSLGALNIQYF,TGTGCCAGCAGCTTAGGAGCCTTAAACATTCAGTACTTC
13,TRBV29-1,-,TRBJ2-7,many,CSVPGHTNYEQYF,TGCAGCGTCCCGGGACACACAAACTACGAGCAGTACTTC
18,TRBV5-5,-,TRBJ2-6,many,CASSLTGPLSSGANVLTF,TGTGCCAGCAGCCTCACAGGTCCCCTGAGTTCCGGGGCCAACGTCCTGACTTTC
17,TRBV20-1,-,TRBJ1-2,-,CSAQVRLNYPVLLGYTF,TGCAGTGCCCAGGTCCGCCTCAATTATCCTGTCCTATTGGGCTACACCTTC
14,TRBV29-1,TRBD2,TRBJ2-3,many,CSVGLGLAADTQYF,TGCAGCGTTGGACTAGGACTAGCAGCGGATACGCAGTATTTT
13,TRBV20-1,-,TRBJ1-2,-,CSALVGANYGYTF,TGCAGTGCCCTCGTCGGGGCTAACTATGGCTACACCTTC
14,TRBV5-1,TRBD1,TRBJ2-3,-,CASSLTGTGDTQYF,TGCGCCAGCAGCCTGACAGGGACAGGAGATACGCAGTATTTT
17,TRBV7-9,-,TRBJ1-3,-,CASSFPPQRDSGNTIYF,TGTGCCAGCAGCTTCCCCCCGCAGCGAGACTCTGGAAACACCATATATTTT
15,TRBV7-2,-,TRBJ2-1,-,CASSGRSSSYNEQFF,TGTGCCAGCAGCGGAAGGTCGAGCTCCTACAATGAGCAGTTCTTC
14,TRBV28,-,TRBJ1-6,-,CASTRQDRNSPLHF,TGTGCCAGCACCCGTCAGGATAGAAATTCACCCCTCCACTTT
16,TRBV7-2,TRBD2,TRBJ2-5,-,CASSLFRAGDPQAQYF,TGTGCCAGCAGCTTATTTAGAGCGGGGGATCCTCAGGCCCAGTACTTC
13,TRBV12-3/TRBV12-4,-,TRBJ1-2,-,CATMRGGNYGYTF,TGTGCCACTATGAGGGGGGGTAACTATGGCTACACCTTC
15,TRBV7-9,TRBD1,TRBJ1-5,many,CASSLGTEIDQPQHF,TGTGCCAGCAGCTTGGGGACAGAGATAGATCAGCCCCAGCATTTT
16,TRBV20-1,-,TRBJ2-2,-,CSARGSEVTNTGELFF,TGCAGTGCTAGAGGCAGTGAGGTAACGAACACCGGGGAGCTGTTTTTT
18,TRBV6-5,-,TRBJ1-2,-,CASSPVSFRDNGLYGYTF,TGTGCCAGCAGCCCCGTCTCATTCCGGGACAACGGCCTCTATGGCTACACCTTC
16,TRBV4-3,-,TRBJ1-5,once,CASSQEAGVSDQPQHF,TGCGCCAGCAGCCAAGAGGCGGGGGTATCGGATCAGCCCCAGCATTTT
13,TRBV6-2/TRBV6-3,-,TRBJ2-7,-,CASTGQPAGEQYF,TGTGCCAGCACCGGACAGCCGGCGGGGGAGCAGTACTTC
15,TRBV6-2/TRBV6-3,TRBD1,TRBJ1-5,-,CASRRQGVNNQPQHF,TGTGCCAGCAGACGACAGGGGGTTAACAATCAGCCCCAGCATTTT
16,TRBV6-2/TRBV6-3,-,TRBJ2-1,-,CASSYEGETPVSEQFF,TGTGCCAGCAGTTACGAAGGTGAGACCCCTGTCTCGGAGCAGTTCTTC
14,TRBV6-2/TRBV6-3,-,TRBJ2-3,few,CASSYSTVTDTQYF,TGTGCCAGCAGTTACTCCACCGTCACAGATACGCAGTATTTT
15,TRBV7-3,TRBD2,TRBJ2-1,-,CASSSGLAEAYEQFF,TGTGCCAGCAGCTCGGGACTAGCGGAGGCATATGAGCAGTTCTTC
16,TRBV20-1,TRBD1,TRBJ1-6,many,CSTRRTGIVMNSPLHF,TGCAGTACGCGACGGACAGGAATAGTTATGAATTCACCCCTCCACTTT
12,TRBV24-1,-,TRBJ2-1,few,CATSPRYNEQFF,TGTGCCACCAGTCCCAGATACAATGAGCAGTTCTTC
13,TRBV7-9,-,TRBJ1-1,many,CASRRGGSAEAFF,TGTGCCAGCAGGAGGGGGGGCTCGGCTGAAGCTTTCTTT